The rows below give T cell receptor beta chains drawn from one sample of a study of response to subunit inactivated influenza vaccine. TCRdb re-analysed the RT-PCR reads in MiXCR, keeping a single row per CDR3 protein. The sample has some 600,000 distinct CDR3 sequences, approximately 15% seen once. The specimen was PBMCs from blood, collected less than 15 days before vaccination. The origin of the receptors is a man between 50 and 59 years old who received an inactivated influenza vaccine. The CDR3 runs from the conserved cysteine through the conserved F or W. D genes are given only for firm matches. A row's size may be missing; if present it is once, few, many or a size class.

V: TRBV6-2/TRBV6-3
size: -
D: -
J: TRBJ2-1
DNA: TGTGCCAGCAGTTACCCGCCGTCCTACAATGAGCAGTTCTTC
CDR3: CASSYPPSYNEQFF

V: TRBV4-2
size: -
D: -
J: TRBJ1-5
DNA: TGTGCCAGCAGCCAAGATCAACAGGGCAATCAGCCCCAGCATTTT
CDR3: CASSQDQQGNQPQHF

V: TRBV7-7
size: few
D: -
J: TRBJ2-2
DNA: TGTGCTAGCAGTTTTGGGACTTCCCAGAACACCGGGGAGCTGTTTTTT
CDR3: CASSFGTSQNTGELFF

V: TRBV7-2
size: many
D: TRBD1
J: TRBJ2-7
DNA: TGTGCCAGCAGCTTAGTGGGGACAGGAGTCTACGAGCAGTACTTC
CDR3: CASSLVGTGVYEQYF

V: TRBV18
size: many
D: -
J: TRBJ2-3
DNA: TGTGCCAGCTCACTCCGGACAGTCGGGTCCACAGATACGCAGTATTTT
CDR3: CASSLRTVGSTDTQYF

V: TRBV7-3
size: few
D: -
J: TRBJ2-1
DNA: TGTGCCAGCAGCTTAAGTTTCGGCTCCTACAATGAGCAGTTCTTC
CDR3: CASSLSFGSYNEQFF

V: TRBV12-3/TRBV12-4
size: few
D: TRBD2
J: TRBJ2-2
DNA: TGTGCCAGCAGTCTCGGACTAGCGGGAGGGCCGAGCACCGGGGAGCTGTTTTTT
CDR3: CASSLGLAGGPSTGELFF

V: TRBV9
size: many
D: -
J: TRBJ2-5
DNA: TGTGCCAGCAGCGTAGGGGGAGAGACCCAGTACTTC
CDR3: CASSVGGETQYF

V: TRBV4-1
size: -
D: -
J: TRBJ2-1
DNA: TGCGCCAGCAGCCAAGACAGTTTCTCCTACAATGAGCAGTTCTTC
CDR3: CASSQDSFSYNEQFF

V: TRBV28
size: -
D: -
J: TRBJ1-2
DNA: TGTGCCAGCAGCCCCCTGCCCGGGGGCAAGGGCTACACCTTC
CDR3: CASSPLPGGKGYTF

V: TRBV7-2
size: -
D: -
J: TRBJ2-7
DNA: TGTGCCAGCAGCTATGCCCTCGTGGGGGCAGGCCCCTTCGAGCAGTACTTC
CDR3: CASSYALVGAGPFEQYF

V: TRBV28
size: few
D: TRBD1
J: TRBJ2-7
DNA: TGTGCCAGCAGTTTAACAGGGACAGGGAGGTACGAGCAGTACTTC
CDR3: CASSLTGTGRYEQYF

V: TRBV7-9
size: many
D: -
J: TRBJ1-2
DNA: TGTGCCAGCAGCTCGGGGGCCAGACAGGACTATGGCTACACCTTC
CDR3: CASSSGARQDYGYTF

V: TRBV30
size: few
D: -
J: TRBJ1-2
DNA: TGTGCCTGGAGAGTCGGGTCCTATGGCTACACCTTC
CDR3: CAWRVGSYGYTF

V: TRBV20-1
size: few
D: -
J: TRBJ1-1
DNA: TGCAGTGCCTATTGGTTGGGTATGACTGAAGCTTTCTTT
CDR3: CSAYWLGMTEAFF

V: TRBV29-1
size: many
D: -
J: TRBJ2-5
DNA: TGCAGCGCCCGGAAGAGGGACGGAGGGACCCAGTACTTC
CDR3: CSARKRDGGTQYF

V: TRBV28
size: -
D: -
J: TRBJ2-3
DNA: TGTGCCAGCGTTTCCTCCAGCAAATTCACAGATACGCAGTATTTT
CDR3: CASVSSSKFTDTQYF

V: TRBV12-3/TRBV12-4
size: few
D: -
J: TRBJ2-3
DNA: TGTGCCAGCAGACGGGACAGTTGGGGGGGGGATACGCAGTATTTT
CDR3: CASRRDSWGGDTQYF

V: TRBV30
size: -
D: TRBD2
J: TRBJ2-1
DNA: TGTGCCTGGAGGGTGGGACTAGCGGGATCCAATGAGCAGTTCTTC
CDR3: CAWRVGLAGSNEQFF

V: TRBV6-1
size: few
D: -
J: TRBJ2-7
DNA: TGTGCCAGCAGAGGTCTAGTCTCCTACGAGCAGTACTTC
CDR3: CASRGLVSYEQYF

V: TRBV5-1
size: few
D: -
J: TRBJ2-5
DNA: TGCGCCAGCAGCTTGGACGGGGGGCTCCGGGAGACCCAGTACTTC
CDR3: CASSLDGGLRETQYF

V: TRBV29-1
size: few
D: TRBD1
J: TRBJ2-7
DNA: TGCAGCGTAACCGTAAATGATGGGACAGCAACTTCCTACGAGCAGTACTTC
CDR3: CSVTVNDGTATSYEQYF

V: TRBV7-9
size: few
D: -
J: TRBJ2-2
DNA: TGTGCCAGCAGCTTCGACGGACAGTTCACCGGGGAGCTGTTTTTT
CDR3: CASSFDGQFTGELFF

V: TRBV15
size: few
D: -
J: TRBJ2-2
DNA: TGTGCCACCAGCAACTCGGCAGGGGGGACCGGGGAGCTGTTTTTT
CDR3: CATSNSAGGTGELFF

V: TRBV5-1
size: many
D: -
J: TRBJ2-3
DNA: TGCGCCAGCAGCTTGTTGGGGCACCCAGATACGCAGTATTTT
CDR3: CASSLLGHPDTQYF

V: TRBV12-3/TRBV12-4
size: -
D: -
J: TRBJ2-3
DNA: TGTGCCAGCAGCCCCCGGAGGGGGAATACGCAGTATTTT
CDR3: CASSPRRGNTQYF

V: TRBV10-3
size: many
D: -
J: TRBJ1-5
DNA: TGTGCGACCAGTCCGCCTCGTCAGCCCCAGCATTTT
CDR3: CATSPPRQPQHF

V: TRBV25-1
size: many
D: TRBD1
J: TRBJ1-4
DNA: TGTGCCAGCAGTGAAATTGGGACAGCCCACGGTAGTGAAAAACTGTTTTTT
CDR3: CASSEIGTAHGSEKLFF

V: TRBV29-1
size: -
D: -
J: TRBJ2-3
DNA: TGCAGCGTTCTGCTTTATAGCACAGATACGCAGTATTTT
CDR3: CSVLLYSTDTQYF

V: TRBV20-1
size: -
D: -
J: TRBJ2-3
DNA: TGCAGTGCTAAATACAGTGAGGATACGCAGTATTTT
CDR3: CSAKYSEDTQYF

V: TRBV11-2
size: few
D: TRBD1
J: TRBJ2-7
DNA: TGTGCCAGCAGGGGACAGCTAGCTAGCTACGAGCAGTACTTC
CDR3: CASRGQLASYEQYF

V: TRBV15
size: -
D: -
J: TRBJ2-5
DNA: TGTGCCACCAGCAGAGATCCCAGGGGCGAGACCCAGTACTTC
CDR3: CATSRDPRGETQYF

V: TRBV12-3/TRBV12-4
size: -
D: -
J: TRBJ2-1
DNA: TGTGCCAGCAGCCACTTGGGGGGGCCTAACAATGAGCAGTTCTTC
CDR3: CASSHLGGPNNEQFF

V: TRBV7-2
size: few
D: TRBD1
J: TRBJ1-2
DNA: TGTGCCAGCAGCCTCGGGACAGAGGTCTATGGCTACACCTTC
CDR3: CASSLGTEVYGYTF

V: TRBV9
size: few
D: -
J: TRBJ1-3
DNA: TGTGCCAGCAGCGTTCAGGGCGCCTCCGGAAACACCATATATTTT
CDR3: CASSVQGASGNTIYF

V: TRBV4-3
size: -
D: -
J: TRBJ2-7
DNA: TGCGCCAGCAGCCAAGCCCAGACTGTTGGCGAGCAGTACTTC
CDR3: CASSQAQTVGEQYF

V: TRBV21-1
size: -
D: -
J: TRBJ2-3
DNA: TGTGCCAGCAGCAAAGAAATGCGGGAGAAGACAGATACGCAGTATTTT
CDR3: CASSKEMREKTDTQYF

V: TRBV5-1
size: -
D: -
J: TRBJ1-2
DNA: TGCGCCAGCAGCCCGGACCAGAGGGGAAGAGGCTACACCTTC
CDR3: CASSPDQRGRGYTF

V: TRBV7-2
size: -
D: -
J: TRBJ2-3
DNA: TGTGCCAGCAGCTTGGACAGTTTCGGGTTCGATACGCAGTATTTT
CDR3: CASSLDSFGFDTQYF

V: TRBV7-2
size: few
D: -
J: TRBJ1-1
DNA: TGTGCCAGCAGCCAGTCCTTCCACACTGAAGCTTTCTTT
CDR3: CASSQSFHTEAFF

V: TRBV12-3/TRBV12-4
size: -
D: -
J: TRBJ2-6
DNA: TGTGCCAGCAGTCCAGTTCTAACTGGGGCCAACGTCCTGACTTTC
CDR3: CASSPVLTGANVLTF

V: TRBV12-3/TRBV12-4
size: few
D: TRBD1
J: TRBJ1-2
DNA: TGTGCCAGCAGTCAGACAGGGGGCGCAGGGGGTGGCTACACCTTC
CDR3: CASSQTGGAGGGYTF

V: TRBV20-1
size: -
D: TRBD2
J: TRBJ2-4
DNA: TGCAGTGCTAGCATGACTAGCGGTTCCAAAAACATTCAGTACTTC
CDR3: CSASMTSGSKNIQYF

V: TRBV9
size: few
D: TRBD1
J: TRBJ2-2
DNA: TGTGCCAGCAGCGTAGAATGGCAGGGGGCGAACACCGGGGAGCTGTTTTTT
CDR3: CASSVEWQGANTGELFF

V: TRBV7-9
size: few
D: -
J: TRBJ1-1
DNA: TGTGCCAGCAGCTTAGCGCAGGGGAGGGACACTGAAGCTTTCTTT
CDR3: CASSLAQGRDTEAFF

V: TRBV2
size: -
D: -
J: TRBJ1-2
DNA: TGTGCCAGCAGTGAAGCAAGAGAGGAGAACTATGGCTACACCTTC
CDR3: CASSEAREENYGYTF

V: TRBV29-1
size: few
D: -
J: TRBJ1-4
DNA: TGCAGCGTTGTGGGGTCTAATGAAAAACTGTTTTTT
CDR3: CSVVGSNEKLFF

V: TRBV27
size: few
D: -
J: TRBJ2-1
DNA: TGTGCCAGCAGTTTTCTATATTCCTACAATGAGCAGTTCTTC
CDR3: CASSFLYSYNEQFF

V: TRBV6-1
size: few
D: -
J: TRBJ2-1
DNA: TGTGCCACCAGAGTTTACAGCTCCTACAATGAGCAGTTCTTC
CDR3: CATRVYSSYNEQFF